Shown below are 26 T cell receptor beta chains from a single sample sequenced in a study of blood T cell repertoires in COVID-19. Method: immunoSEQ multiplex PCR; TCRdb's copy keeps in-frame clones and lacks some. This table has 400,000 to 550,000 clones, around 90% appearing once. The sample was PBMCs or T cells enriched from blood (not recorded which). The receptor set was obtained from a woman aged 18 to 35 with acute COVID-19.

The chain joins TRBV4-1 to TRBJ1-2; tentative D call: TRBD1 (5 bases). The CDR3 is made up of 17 amino acids. Germline V CDR1 and CDR2: MGHRA, YSYEKL. V was cut by 4 bases and J by 0 bases, with 18 bases left in between. The CDR3 nucleotides read TGCGCCAGCAGCCGGGAATATTCGACAGAATCTAACTATGGCTACACCTTC. It specifies CASSREYSTESNYGYTF.

This chain connects TRBV11-3 to TRBJ1-2, with a possible D match to TRBD1 (5 bases). Germline V gives CDR1 SGHNT, CDR2 YENEEA. Trimming took 5 bases from V and 4 from J, leaving 20 bases between them. The CDR3 consists of 16 residues. The CDR3 bases are TGTGCCAGCAGCATACGATCGCAGGGATACATCTATGGCTACACCTTC. Protein product: CASSIRSQGYIYGYTF.

CDR3 bases: TGTGCCAGCACTACGAACGGGGGGCCGAGTAGCACAGATACGCAGTATTTT. Its translation: CASTTNGGPSSTDTQYF. The chain joins TRBV2 to TRBJ2-3, with D tentatively TRBD2 (7 bases). The CDR3 has 17 residues. Germline V gene sequence: CDR1 SNHLY, CDR2 FYNNEI. Trimming shortened V by 7 bases and J by 0 bases, and 20 bases separated the two germline ends. The whole variable domain, filled in from reference TRBV2 and TRBJ2-3, reads EPEVTQTPSHQVTQMGQEVILRCVPISNHLYFYWYRQILGQKVEFLVSFYNNEISEKSEIFDDQFSVERPDGSNFTLKIRSTKLEDSAMYFCASTTNGGPSSTDTQYFGPGTRLTVL.

In its sample, this clone was seen a few times. The V and J genes are TRBV7-8 and TRBJ1-2; TRBD1 matches 9 bases. The germline V gene has CDR1 SGHVS and CDR2 FQNEAQ. The CDR3 contains 15 residues. J was trimmed by 3 bases and V by 2 bases; bases with no gene match: 4. CDR3 sequence: CASSLTGGAHYGYTF. CDR3 DNA sequence: TGTGCCAGCAGCTTAACAGGGGGCGCGCACTATGGCTACACCTTC.

The chain couples TRBV6-5 to TRBJ2-5, with 9 bases identical to TRBD2. Trimming took 4 bases from V and 7 from J; bases not matched to a gene: 7. The CDR3 loop spans 14 amino acids. Germline CDR1 and CDR2: MNHEY and SVGAGI. CDR3 sequence reads: CASSSGGGAWTQYF. The CDR3 coding sequence is TGTGCCAGCAGTTCCGGCGGGGGGGCGTGGACCCAGTACTTC.

This chain connects TRBV6-5 to TRBJ1-1, with 9 bases matching TRBD1. The J segment lost 6 bases and the V segment lost 4 bases, leaving 9 bases of the junction unmatched. The CDR3 is 15 residues long. Per the germline V gene, CDR1 is MNHEY and CDR2 is SVGAGI. CDR3 sequence: CASSLQGAFFSEAFF. DNA of the CDR3: TGTGCCAGCAGTTTACAGGGGGCCTTCTTCTCTGAAGCTTTCTTT.

The chain couples TRBV2 to TRBJ2-3, with 7 bases identical to TRBD2. V shed 7 bases and J 0 bases; nucleotides not matched to a gene: 4. Germline V gene sequence: CDR1 SNHLY, CDR2 FYNNEI. This CDR3 comprises 14 residues. The CDR3 nucleotides are TGTGCCAGCAAAGCGGGGCTTAGCACAGATACGCAGTATTTT. Its protein product is CASKAGLSTDTQYF.

This clone was seen only a few times. The chain has TRBV28 and TRBJ2-7, with a weak D call TRBD2 (6 bases). Between the trimmed V and J ends, which lost 3 bases and 4 bases, there was a span of 22 bases. The CDR3 contains 17 residues. The germline gives CDR1 MDHEN, CDR2 SYDVKM. This chain's CDR3 is CASSFGSEGTSLYEQYF. As DNA, the CDR3 is TGTGCCAGCAGTTTTGGGTCGGAGGGGACTTCGTTATACGAGCAGTACTTC.

This clone was detected once. The V call is TRBV9, the J call TRBJ2-3, with 7 bases aligning to TRBD1. V lost 2 bases to trimming and J lost 2 bases; unmatched junction nucleotides: 2. The CDR3 runs to 14 residues. In germline, CDR1 is SGDLS, CDR2 YYNGEE. CDR3 region: CASSVTGTTDTQYF. DNA of the CDR3: TGTGCCAGCAGCGTGACAGGGACCACAGATACGCAGTATTTT.

This clone was counted between two and nine times. The sample holds other DNA sequences that translate to the same CDR3. Here the CDR3 reads CASSPGQGRGEQFF. CDR3 DNA sequence: TGTGCCAGCAGCCCTGGACAGGGAAGGGGTGAGCAGTTCTTC. The V gene is TRBV7-2, the J gene TRBJ2-1; 8 positions agree with TRBD1. CDR1 SGHTA and CDR2 FQGNSA come from the germline V gene. V trimming: 5 bases; J trimming: 9 bases; junction bases outside the gene matches: 9. This CDR3 has 14 residues.

This sequence joins TRBV28 and TRBJ1-2; TRBD1 is a possible D gene (6 bases). Germline loops: CDR1 MDHEN, CDR2 SYDVKM. This CDR3 contains 14 residues. The germline V and J ends were trimmed by 6 bases and 4 bases, with 15 bases remaining between them. The DNA of the CDR3 is TGTGCCAGCAGAACCCCAGGGGTCCGCTATGGCTACACCTTC. Translated: CASRTPGVRYGYTF.

The V call is TRBV9, the J call TRBJ2-1; 9 bases map to TRBD2. Trimming removed 2 bases from V and 0 bases from J; junction bases left unmatched: 15. The CDR3 is 20 residues long. Germline V gene data show CDR1 as SGDLS and CDR2 as YYNGEE. The CDR3 here is CASSVPSNPGLASSYNEQFF. The CDR3 nucleotides read TGTGCCAGCAGCGTGCCCTCTAATCCGGGACTAGCATCCTCCTACAATGAGCAGTTCTTC.

The V call is TRBV19, the J call TRBJ2-3, with 8 bases aligning to TRBD2. Per germline, CDR1 LNHDA and CDR2 SQIVND (reference sequence). The CDR3 has 20 residues. J lost 3 bases, V lost 6 bases, and 23 bases had no gene match. CDR3 nucleotide sequence: TGTGCCAGTAGGAGAAAAGCGGGAGCAGGCCTAGTCGTGGTGACAGATACGCAGTATTTT. This encodes CASRRKAGAGLVVVTDTQYF.

V usage is TRBV28 and J usage is TRBJ2-7; a possible D gene is TRBD1 (6 bases). Trimming removed 5 bases from V and 4 bases from J, with 6 bases in between. Germline V lookup: CDR1 MDHEN, CDR2 SYDVKM. CDR3 length: 11 amino acids. The CDR3 DNA reads as TGTGCCAGCAGTACAGGGTACGAGCAGTACTTC. Translated: CASSTGYEQYF.

The chain has TRBV10-3 and TRBJ1-6; D possibly corresponds to TRBD1 (6 bases). The CDR3 has 12 residues. In germline, CDR1 is ENHRY, CDR2 SYGVKD. Trimming removed 10 bases from V and 7 bases from J, with 11 bases in between. In DNA, the CDR3 is TGTGCCACCCAAAGGGGGAATTCACCCCTCCACTTT. This translates into CATQRGNSPLHF.

The J gene is TRBJ2-1, the V gene TRBV5-5, with 9 bases fitting TRBD1. Losses at the gene ends were 4 bases for V and 6 bases for J; bases not matched to a gene: 5. This CDR3 has 14 residues. Looked up from germline, CDR1 is SGHKS and CDR2 is YYEKEE (reference sequence). The CDR3 DNA sequence: TGTGCCAGCAGCACTTTGACAGGGGGCAATGAGCAGTTCTTC. The encoded protein is CASSTLTGGNEQFF.

This sequence joins TRBV27 and TRBJ1-1; no definite D call. The V and J ends lost 2 bases and 5 bases respectively, with 6 bases between them. Germline-derived CDR1 and CDR2 are MNHEY and SMNVEV (reference sequence). CDR3 length: 12 amino acids. The CDR3 bases are TGTGCCAGCAGTTTACGGGGAACTGAAGCTTTCTTT. As protein: CASSLRGTEAFF.

CDR3 amino acids: CASSYRDRVYNEQFF. In DNA form, the CDR3 reads TGCGCCAGCAGCTACCGGGACAGGGTCTACAATGAGCAGTTCTTC. The J gene is TRBJ2-1, the V gene TRBV5-1, with 9 positions matching TRBD1. Germline CDR1 and CDR2: SGHRS and YFSETQ. CDR3 size: 15 residues. Losses at the gene ends were 3 bases for V and 3 bases for J; bases not matched to a gene: 4.

The rearrangement links TRBV6-2 or TRBV6-3 to TRBJ2-7, with 9 bases that match TRBD1. After removal of 2 bases from V and 4 bases from J, the junction contained 6 bases not matched to a gene. Germline CDR1 and CDR2: MNHEY and SVGEGT. CDR3 length: 15 residues. CDR3 sequence: CASSYTGTGRYEQYF. The CDR3 DNA reads as TGTGCCAGCAGTTACACCGGGACAGGGCGATACGAGCAGTACTTC.

This clone showed up just once. One end of the junction fails to match germline, which may point to a read error. The rearrangement joins TRBV20-1 to TRBJ1-6, with a possible D match to TRBD1 (6 bases). The CDR3 length is 11 residues. Per germline, CDR1 DFQATT and CDR2 SNEGSKA (reference sequence). The CDR3 reads CSARAGQYDNW. DNA of the CDR3: TGCAGTGCTAGAGCCGGACAGTACGACAACTGG.

The chain combines TRBV30 with TRBJ1-2, with 9 nucleotides matching TRBD1. CDR1 and CDR2 from the germline V gene are GTSNPN and SVGIG (reference sequence). With 5 bases clipped from V and 7 bases from J, the junction kept 17 bases outside the gene matches. The CDR3 length is 16 residues. The CDR3 loop is CAWDNAGTGSFGGYTF. CDR3 nucleotide sequence: TGTGCCTGGGACAACGCCGGGACAGGGAGCTTCGGTGGCTACACCTTC.

This chain joins TRBV12-3 or TRBV12-4 and TRBJ2-7, with D maybe TRBD1 (5 bases). The CDR3 totals 13 residues. V dropped 1 base and J dropped 4 bases, with 8 bases sitting between them. Here the CDR3 reads CASSLDQGYEQYF. As DNA, the CDR3 is TGTGCCAGCAGTTTAGACCAGGGTTACGAGCAGTACTTC.

The chain has TRBV27 and TRBJ1-2, with 8 bases matching TRBD1. The CDR3 runs to 14 residues. Germline V CDR1 and CDR2: MNHEY, SMNVEV (reference sequence). The V segment lost 4 bases and the J segment 10 bases; nucleotides outside the gene matches: 11. The CDR3 loop is CASSSAETGEDYTF. CDR3 DNA sequence: TGTGCCAGCAGTTCCGCCGAGACAGGGGAAGACTACACCTTC.

The genes are TRBV5-1 and TRBJ2-1; 10 positions agree with TRBD1. V lost 3 bases, J lost 9 bases, and 6 bases stayed unmatched. CDR3 length: 14 residues. Germline values: CDR1 SGHRS, CDR2 YFSETQ. CDR3 coding DNA: TGCGCCAGCAGCTACGGGACAGGGGCCCTTGAGCAGTTCTTC. This gives the protein CASSYGTGALEQFF.

The chain is built from TRBV10-3 and TRBJ2-7; 10 bases are a match to TRBD1. The CDR3 has 14 amino acids. J was trimmed by 4 bases and V by 7 bases; bases with no gene match: 7. Germline V lookup: CDR1 ENHRY, CDR2 SYGVKD. DNA of the CDR3: TGTGCCATCAACGCGGGACAGGGGAAATACGAGCAGTACTTC. Amino acid sequence: CAINAGQGKYEQYF.

The gene calls are TRBV11-1 and TRBJ2-5; perhaps TRBD2 as D (5 bases). This CDR3 contains 12 residues. Germline values: CDR1 SGHAT, CDR2 FQDESV (reference sequence). V lost 5 bases to trimming and J lost 3 bases, with 7 bases between them. The CDR3 nucleotides read TGTGCCAGCAGCGAGGGAGAAGAGACCCAGTACTTC. Translation: CASSEGEETQYF.